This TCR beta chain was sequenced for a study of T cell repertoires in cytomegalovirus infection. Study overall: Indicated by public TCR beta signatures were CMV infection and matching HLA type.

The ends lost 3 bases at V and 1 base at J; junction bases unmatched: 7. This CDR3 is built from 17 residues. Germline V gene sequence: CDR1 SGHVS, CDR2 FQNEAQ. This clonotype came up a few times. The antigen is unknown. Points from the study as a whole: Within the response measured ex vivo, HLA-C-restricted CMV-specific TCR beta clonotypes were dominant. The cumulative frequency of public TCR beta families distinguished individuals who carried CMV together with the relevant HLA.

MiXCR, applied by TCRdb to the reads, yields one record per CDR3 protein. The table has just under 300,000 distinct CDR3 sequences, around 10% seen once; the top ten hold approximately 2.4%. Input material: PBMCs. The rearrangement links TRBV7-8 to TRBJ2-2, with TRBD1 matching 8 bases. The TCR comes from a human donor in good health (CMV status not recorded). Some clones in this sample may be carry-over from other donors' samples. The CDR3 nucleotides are TGTGCCAGCAGCTTCAGTCAGGGGGCGAGGAACACCGGGGAGCTGTTTTTT. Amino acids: CASSFSQGARNTGELFF.